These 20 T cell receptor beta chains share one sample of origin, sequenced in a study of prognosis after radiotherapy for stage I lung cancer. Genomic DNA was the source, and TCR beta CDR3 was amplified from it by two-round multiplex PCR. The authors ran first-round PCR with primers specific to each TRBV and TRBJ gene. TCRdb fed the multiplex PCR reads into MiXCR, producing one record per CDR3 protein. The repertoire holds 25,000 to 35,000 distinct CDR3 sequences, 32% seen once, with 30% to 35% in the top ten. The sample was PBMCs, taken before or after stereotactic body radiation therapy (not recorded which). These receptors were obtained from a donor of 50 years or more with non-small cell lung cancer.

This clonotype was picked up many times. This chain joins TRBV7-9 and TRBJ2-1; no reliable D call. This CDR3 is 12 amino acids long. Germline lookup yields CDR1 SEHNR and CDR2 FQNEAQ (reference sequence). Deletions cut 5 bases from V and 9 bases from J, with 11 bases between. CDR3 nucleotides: TGTGCCAGCAGCGAATACACCGGTGAGCAGTTCTTC. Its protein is CASSEYTGEQFF. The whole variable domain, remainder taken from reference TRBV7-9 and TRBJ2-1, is DTGVSQNPRHKITKRGQNVTFRCDPISEHNRLYWYRQTLGQGPEFLTYFQNEAQLEKSRLLSDRFSAERPKGSFSTLEIQRTEQGDSAMYLCASSEYTGEQFFGPGTRLTVL.

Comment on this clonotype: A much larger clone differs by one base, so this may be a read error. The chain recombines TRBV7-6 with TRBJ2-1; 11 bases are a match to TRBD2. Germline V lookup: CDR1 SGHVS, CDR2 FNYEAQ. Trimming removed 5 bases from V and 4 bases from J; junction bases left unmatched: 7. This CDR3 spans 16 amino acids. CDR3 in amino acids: CASSRIAGGRYNEQFF. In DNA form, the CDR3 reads TGTGCCAGCAGCCGCATAGCGGGAGGGCGATACAATGAGCAGTTCTTC.

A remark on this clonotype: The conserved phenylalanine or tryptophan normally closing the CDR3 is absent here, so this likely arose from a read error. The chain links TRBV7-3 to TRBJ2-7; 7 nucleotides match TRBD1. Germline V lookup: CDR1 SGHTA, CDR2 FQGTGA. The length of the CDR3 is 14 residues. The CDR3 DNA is TGTGCCAGCAGCCCGGACAGGTTTACCTACGGGCAGTACTTA. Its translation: CASSPDRFTYGQYL.

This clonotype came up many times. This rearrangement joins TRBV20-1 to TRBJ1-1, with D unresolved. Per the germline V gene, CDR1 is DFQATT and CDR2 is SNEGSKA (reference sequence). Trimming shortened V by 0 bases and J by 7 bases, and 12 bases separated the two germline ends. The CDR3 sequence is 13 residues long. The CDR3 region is CSARDYRDGEAFF. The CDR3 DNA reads TGCAGTGCTAGAGATTATAGGGATGGTGAAGCTTTCTTT.

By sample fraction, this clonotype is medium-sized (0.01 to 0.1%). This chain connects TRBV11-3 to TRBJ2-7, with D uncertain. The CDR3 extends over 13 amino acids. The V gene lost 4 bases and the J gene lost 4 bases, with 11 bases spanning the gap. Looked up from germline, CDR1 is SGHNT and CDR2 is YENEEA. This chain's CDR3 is CASSSVHGYEQYF. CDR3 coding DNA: TGTGCCAGCAGCTCTGTACATGGTTACGAGCAGTACTTC.

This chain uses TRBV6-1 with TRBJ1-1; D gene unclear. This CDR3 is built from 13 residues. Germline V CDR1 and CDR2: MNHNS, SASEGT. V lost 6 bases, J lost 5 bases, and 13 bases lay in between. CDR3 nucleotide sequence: TGTGCCAGCAGCCTGTCAATGCAGACTGAAGCTTTCTTT. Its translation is CASSLSMQTEAFF.

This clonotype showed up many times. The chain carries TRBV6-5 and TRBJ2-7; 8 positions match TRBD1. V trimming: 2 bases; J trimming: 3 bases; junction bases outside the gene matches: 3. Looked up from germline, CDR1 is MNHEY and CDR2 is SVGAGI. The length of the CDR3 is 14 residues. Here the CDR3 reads CASSYRGQGYEQYF. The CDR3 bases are TGTGCCAGCAGTTACCGAGGACAGGGCTACGAGCAGTACTTC.

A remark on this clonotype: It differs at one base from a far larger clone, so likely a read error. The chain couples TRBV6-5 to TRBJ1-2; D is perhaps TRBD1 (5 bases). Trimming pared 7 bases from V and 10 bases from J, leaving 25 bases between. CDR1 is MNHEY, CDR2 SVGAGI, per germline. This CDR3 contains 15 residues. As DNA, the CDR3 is TGTGCCAGCATCCGCGCCACCGGGACGGTCAACTACTACACCTTC. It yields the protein CASIRATGTVNYYTF.

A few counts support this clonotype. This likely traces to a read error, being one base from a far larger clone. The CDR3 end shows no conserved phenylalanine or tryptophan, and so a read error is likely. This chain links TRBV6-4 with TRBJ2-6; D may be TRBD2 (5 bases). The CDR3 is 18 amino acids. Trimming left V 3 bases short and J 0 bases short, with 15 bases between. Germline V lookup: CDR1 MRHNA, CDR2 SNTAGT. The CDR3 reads CASSEIEGSFSGANVLTL. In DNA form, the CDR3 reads TGTGCCAGCAGTGAAATCGAGGGCAGCTTCTCTGGGGCCAACGTCCTGACTCTC.

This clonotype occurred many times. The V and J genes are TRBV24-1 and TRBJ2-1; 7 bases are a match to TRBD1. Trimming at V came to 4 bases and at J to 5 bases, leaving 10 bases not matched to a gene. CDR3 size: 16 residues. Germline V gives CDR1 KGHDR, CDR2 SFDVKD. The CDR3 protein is CATSDTTGRSNNEQFF. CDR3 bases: TGTGCCACCAGTGACACGACAGGGCGTTCGAACAATGAGCAGTTCTTC.

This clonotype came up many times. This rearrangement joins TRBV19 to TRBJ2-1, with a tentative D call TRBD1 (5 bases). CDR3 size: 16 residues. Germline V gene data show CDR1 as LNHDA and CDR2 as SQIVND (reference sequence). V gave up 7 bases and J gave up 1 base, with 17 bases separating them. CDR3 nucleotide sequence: TGTGCCAGTACCAACCCCCAGGGTGAATCCTACAATGAGCAGTTCTTC. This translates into CASTNPQGESYNEQFF. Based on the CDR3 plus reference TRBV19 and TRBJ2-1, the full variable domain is DGGITQSPKYLFRKEGQNVTLSCEQNLNHDAMYWYRQDPGQGLRLIYYSQIVNDFQKGDIAEGYSVSREKKESFPLTVTSAQKNPTAFYLCASTNPQGESYNEQFFGPGTRLTVL.

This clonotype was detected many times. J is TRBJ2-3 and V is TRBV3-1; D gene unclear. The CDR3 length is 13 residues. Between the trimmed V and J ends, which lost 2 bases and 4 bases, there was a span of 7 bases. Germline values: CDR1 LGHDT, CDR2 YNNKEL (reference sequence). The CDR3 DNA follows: TGTGCCAGCAGCCAATATTCCTCAGATACGCAGTATTTT. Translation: CASSQYSSDTQYF.

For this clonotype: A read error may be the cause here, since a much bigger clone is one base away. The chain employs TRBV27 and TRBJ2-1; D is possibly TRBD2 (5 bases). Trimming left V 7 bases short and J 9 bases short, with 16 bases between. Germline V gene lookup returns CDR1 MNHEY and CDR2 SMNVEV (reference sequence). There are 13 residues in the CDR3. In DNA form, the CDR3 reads TGTGCCAGCATCCCCTCACTAGAGGGTGAGCAGTTCTTC. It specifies CASIPSLEGEQFF.

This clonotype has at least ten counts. CDR3 residues: CSARRVQDNSPLHF. Here the CDR3 DNA reads TGCAGTGCTAGACGAGTCCAGGATAATTCACCCCTCCACTTT. The chain recombines TRBV20-1 with TRBJ1-6; D call uncertain. CDR3 size: 14 residues. Trimming removed 2 bases from V and 5 bases from J, with 10 bases in between. In germline, CDR1 is DFQATT, CDR2 SNEGSKA (reference sequence).

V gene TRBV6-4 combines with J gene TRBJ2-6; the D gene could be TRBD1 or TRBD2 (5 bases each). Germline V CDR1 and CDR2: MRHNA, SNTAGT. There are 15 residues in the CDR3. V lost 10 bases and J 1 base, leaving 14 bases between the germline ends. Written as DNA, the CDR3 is TGTGCCACTAGCCCCCAGGGATCTGGGGCCAACGTCCTGACTTTC. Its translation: CATSPQGSGANVLTF.

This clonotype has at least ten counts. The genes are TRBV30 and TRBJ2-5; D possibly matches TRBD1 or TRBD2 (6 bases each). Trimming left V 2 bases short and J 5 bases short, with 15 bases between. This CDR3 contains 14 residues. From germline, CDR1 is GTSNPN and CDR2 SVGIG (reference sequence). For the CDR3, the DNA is TGTGCCTGGAGTAGGGGGGCAACTATGGAGACCCAGTACTTC. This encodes CAWSRGATMETQYF.

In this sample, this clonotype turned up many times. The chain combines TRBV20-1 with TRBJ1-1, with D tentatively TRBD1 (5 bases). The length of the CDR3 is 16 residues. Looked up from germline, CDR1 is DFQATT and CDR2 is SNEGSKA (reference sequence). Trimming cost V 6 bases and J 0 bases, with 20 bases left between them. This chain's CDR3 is CSAPSYWGLMNTEAFF. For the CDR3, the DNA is TGCAGTGCCCCCAGTTATTGGGGCCTAATGAACACTGAAGCTTTCTTT.

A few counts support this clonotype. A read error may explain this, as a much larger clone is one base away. The CDR3 spells CASSPQGQFQETQYF. Here the CDR3 DNA reads TGTGCCAGCAGTCCTCAGGGACAGTTCCAAGAGACCCAGTACTTC. This sequence joins TRBV6-1 and TRBJ2-5; 7 positions match TRBD1. The V gene end was trimmed by 5 bases and the J gene end by 1 base; junction bases not matched to a gene: 7. Germline lookup yields CDR1 MNHNS and CDR2 SASEGT. The CDR3 covers 15 residues.

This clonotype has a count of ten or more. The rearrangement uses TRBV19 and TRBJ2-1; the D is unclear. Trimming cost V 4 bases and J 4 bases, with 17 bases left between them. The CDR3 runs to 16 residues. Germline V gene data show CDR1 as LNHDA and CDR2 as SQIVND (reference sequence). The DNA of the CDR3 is TGTGCCAGTAGTAGCCCGAAAAGAACCGGATACAATGAGCAGTTCTTC. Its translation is CASSSPKRTGYNEQFF.

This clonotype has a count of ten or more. CDR3 DNA sequence: TGTGCCAGCAGCTTAGCCGGACCGGCAACGCAGTATTTT. This encodes CASSLAGPATQYF. The chain combines TRBV7-8 with TRBJ2-3, with unresolved D. This CDR3 has 13 residues. Per germline, CDR1 SGHVS and CDR2 FQNEAQ. Trimming stripped 0 bases from V and 9 bases from J, with 10 bases between.